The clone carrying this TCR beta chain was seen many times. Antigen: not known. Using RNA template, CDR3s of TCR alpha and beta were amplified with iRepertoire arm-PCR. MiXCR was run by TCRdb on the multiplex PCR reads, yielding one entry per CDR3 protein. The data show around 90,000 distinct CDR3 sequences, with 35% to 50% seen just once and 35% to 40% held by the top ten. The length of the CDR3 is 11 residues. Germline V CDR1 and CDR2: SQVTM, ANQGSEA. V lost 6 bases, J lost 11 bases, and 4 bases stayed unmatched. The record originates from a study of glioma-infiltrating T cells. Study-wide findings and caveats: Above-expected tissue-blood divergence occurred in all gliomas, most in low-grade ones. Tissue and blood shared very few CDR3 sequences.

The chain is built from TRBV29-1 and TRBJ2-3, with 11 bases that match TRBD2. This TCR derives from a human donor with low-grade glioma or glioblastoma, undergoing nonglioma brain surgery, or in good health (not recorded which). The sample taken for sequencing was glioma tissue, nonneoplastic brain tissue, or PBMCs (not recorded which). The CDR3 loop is CSVVSGREQYF. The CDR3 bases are TGCAGCGTGGTTAGCGGGAGGGAGCAGTATTTT.